Following are 18 T cell receptor beta chains from one sample sequenced in a study of CD8+ T cells in alopecia areata. TCR sequencing used cDNA made by reverse transcription of extracted RNA. TCRdb keeps only in-frame clones here, not all; method: immunoSEQ multiplex PCR. The table includes 65,000 to 90,000 clones, 45% to 60% detected once. The sample consisted of NKG2D-high CD8+ T cells sorted from blood. Receptor source: a human donor with alopecia areata.

V is TRBV5-4 and J is TRBJ2-1; TRBD2 is a possible D gene (5 bases). V lost 0 bases, J lost 7 bases, and 5 bases lay in between. CDR1 and CDR2 from the germline V gene are SGHNT and YYREEE (reference sequence). The CDR3 is 12 amino acids. The CDR3 nucleotides read TGTGCCAGCAGCTTGGGAGGGAATGAGCAGTTCTTC. The encoded protein is CASSLGGNEQFF.

The chain recombines TRBV4-1 with TRBJ2-7; unclear D gene. Germline CDR1 is MGHRA and CDR2 is YSYEKL. Deletions cut 2 bases from V and 4 bases from J, with 9 bases between. CDR3 length: 13 amino acids. The CDR3 spells CASSQSLLYEQYF. DNA for the CDR3: TGCGCCAGCAGCCAAAGTCTCCTGTACGAGCAGTACTTC.

The V and J genes are TRBV23-1 and TRBJ1-1; tentative D call: TRBD1 (6 bases). TRBV23-1 is an ORF, with its function uncertain. The CDR3 totals 16 residues. The V and J ends lost 3 bases and 5 bases respectively, with 19 bases between them. CDR3 nucleotides: TGCGCCAGCAGTCAGTCCTCAGGGGCGGAGAGGACTGAAGCTTTCTTT. Amino acids: CASSQSSGAERTEAFF.

This chain joins TRBV6-5 and TRBJ2-5; 7 bases match TRBD2. The CDR3 extends over 11 amino acids. J was trimmed by 2 bases and V by 11 bases; bases with no gene match: 2. Per the germline V gene, CDR1 is MNHEY and CDR2 is SVGAGI. Here the CDR3 reads CAAGLQETQYF. Written as DNA, the CDR3 is TGTGCCGCGGGACTACAAGAGACCCAGTACTTC.

V gene TRBV11-2 combines with J gene TRBJ2-7; no clear D. In germline, CDR1 is SGHAT, CDR2 FQNNGV. V was pared by 4 bases and J by 5 bases, with 9 bases between. CDR3 length: 12 residues. This chain's CDR3 is CASSSQGNEQYF. CDR3 sequence (DNA): TGTGCCAGCAGCTCCCAAGGCAACGAGCAGTACTTC. The entire variable domain, with the rest obtained from reference TRBV11-2 and TRBJ2-7, is as follows: EAGVAQSPRYKIIEKRQSVAFWCNPISGHATLYWYQQILGQGPKLLIQFQNNGVVDDSQLPKDRFSAERLKGVDSTLKIQPAKLEDSAVYLCASSSQGNEQYFGPGTRLTVT.

The J gene is TRBJ1-5, the V gene TRBV29-1, with TRBD1 matching 9 bases. With 6 bases clipped from V and 7 bases from J, the junction kept 7 bases outside the gene matches. Germline V CDR1 and CDR2: SQVTM, ANQGSEA. The CDR3 is made up of 13 amino acids. The CDR3 sequence is CSVGQGSGQPQHF. CDR3 sequence (DNA): TGCAGCGTCGGACAGGGGTCGGGACAGCCCCAGCATTTT.

The rearrangement joins TRBV5-1 to TRBJ1-1; D not certain. The V and J ends lost 2 bases and 5 bases respectively, with 13 bases between them. CDR3 size: 14 residues. Germline values: CDR1 SGHRS, CDR2 YFSETQ. The CDR3, as DNA: TGCGCCAGCAGCTTACGCGGCGGGGAGACTGAAGCTTTCTTT. This sequence encodes CASSLRGGETEAFF.

The chain links TRBV6-5 to TRBJ1-1, with 9 bases aligning to TRBD1. This CDR3 is 14 amino acids long. CDR1 is MNHEY, CDR2 SVGAGI, per germline. V gave up 2 bases and J gave up 7 bases; unmatched junction bases: 5. This CDR3 reads CASSYGQGSVEAFF. DNA for the CDR3: TGTGCCAGCAGTTACGGACAGGGGTCCGTTGAAGCTTTCTTT.

V usage is TRBV30 and J usage is TRBJ2-1; D ambiguous. This CDR3 region has 13 residues. Germline V lookup: CDR1 GTSNPN, CDR2 SVGIG (reference sequence). V was cut by 3 bases and J by 10 bases, with 16 bases left in between. The CDR3 region is CAWSDVGEWEQFF. Here the CDR3 DNA reads TGTGCCTGGAGCGACGTAGGAGAATGGGAGCAGTTCTTC.

This clone was seen only a few times. The V and J genes are TRBV29-1 and TRBJ2-1; 8 positions agree with TRBD1. Germline CDR1 is SQVTM and CDR2 is ANQGSEA. The J segment lost 5 bases and the V segment lost 7 bases, leaving 10 bases of the junction unmatched. The length of the CDR3 is 14 residues. CDR3 in DNA: TGCAGCGGAACGGGACAGGAGAACAACAATGAGCAGTTCTTC. This gives the protein CSGTGQENNNEQFF.

The chain combines TRBV5-4 with TRBJ2-5; TRBD2 agrees at 9 bases. The CDR3 extends over 15 amino acids. Losses at the gene ends were 10 bases for V and 5 bases for J; bases not matched to a gene: 15. Looked up from germline, CDR1 is SGHNT and CDR2 is YYREEE (reference sequence). DNA of the CDR3: TGTGCCCACCACTACGGAAGCGGGGGGTTGGAGACCCAGTACTTC. Translated: CAHHYGSGGLETQYF.

The chain uses TRBV5-1 and TRBJ2-7; the D call may be TRBD1 or TRBD2 (5 bases each). Germline values: CDR1 SGHRS, CDR2 YFSETQ. The CDR3 has 13 amino acids. Between the trimmed V and J ends, which lost 4 bases and 4 bases, there was a span of 12 bases. CDR3 DNA: TGCGCCAGCAGCCCAGACGAGGGGTACGAGCAGTACTTC. It is translated as CASSPDEGYEQYF.

The chain recombines TRBV14 with TRBJ1-1, with D possibly TRBD1 on 6 matching bases. V was pared by 3 bases and J by 6 bases, with 14 bases between. Germline CDR1 reads SGHDN; CDR2 reads FVKESK. CDR3 length: 14 amino acids. This CDR3 reads CASSHLGQRAEAFF. The CDR3 nucleotides read TGTGCCAGCAGCCATCTCGGACAGAGAGCTGAAGCTTTCTTT.

Only one count was recorded for this clone. This chain links TRBV4-2 with TRBJ2-1; no clear D gene. The CDR3 extends over 13 amino acids. CDR1 LGHNA and CDR2 YNFKEQ come from the germline V gene. Trimming pared 0 bases from V and 6 bases from J, leaving 6 bases between. CDR3 sequence: CASSQDFFNEQFF. In DNA form, the CDR3 reads TGTGCCAGCAGCCAAGATTTTTTCAATGAGCAGTTCTTC.

The rearrangement joins TRBV29-1 to TRBJ2-1; 12 nucleotides agree with TRBD1. Germline assignment: CDR1 SQVTM and CDR2 ANQGSEA. V lost 2 bases, J lost 9 bases, and 11 bases stayed unmatched. The CDR3 contains 16 residues. In DNA form, the CDR3 reads TGCAGCGTTGAAACTTTACCGGGACAGGGGGCGGGTGAGCAGTTCTTC. Residues: CSVETLPGQGAGEQFF.

This chain joins TRBV30 and TRBJ2-1; a weak D match, TRBD1 (6 bases). The CDR3 runs 11 residues. The germline V gene encodes CDR1 GTSNPN and CDR2 SVGIG (reference sequence). The V gene lost 6 bases and the J gene lost 7 bases, with 10 bases spanning the gap. CDR3 in DNA: TGTGCCTGTACAGGGCGTAATGAGCAGTTCTTC. Its translation: CACTGRNEQFF.

This chain joins TRBV5-6 and TRBJ2-5; 7 bases line up with TRBD1. CDR1 and CDR2 (germline): SGHDT, YYEEEE. V lost 5 bases and J lost 1; bases outside the gene matches: 14. CDR3 size: 17 residues. This chain's CDR3 is CASRRDRSMEIQETQYF. The CDR3 DNA follows: TGTGCCAGCAGAAGGGACAGATCCATGGAGATCCAAGAGACCCAGTACTTC.

The rearrangement uses TRBV27 and TRBJ2-7; no firm D call. V was shortened by 3 bases and J by 4 bases, with 13 bases between the two germline ends. From germline, CDR1 is MNHEY and CDR2 SMNVEV (reference sequence). The CDR3 extends over 14 amino acids. The CDR3 loop reads CASSFFHGAYEQYF. The CDR3 DNA follows: TGTGCCAGCAGTTTTTTTCACGGAGCTTACGAGCAGTACTTC.